This T cell receptor (beta chain) was identified during a study of shared clonotypes between healthy human individuals. Across the study: The study drew on two women and three men aged 18 to 49 as donors.

Study-level points and caveats: Non-shared clonotypes had lower generation probabilities than those shared by all four donors.

Assay used: immunoSEQ multiplex PCR; TCRdb lists only in-frame clones, some missing. There are over a million clones in the sample; 95% to 97% occur only once, and roughly 1.2% lies in the top ten. The germline V gene encodes CDR1 SGHRS and CDR2 YFSETQ. V lost 2 bases to trimming and J lost 2 bases, with 11 bases between them. This CDR3 contains 15 residues. For this clone: Antigen: not known.

The sequence was collected from a man younger than 40 in good health. Sequenced sample: naive CD4+ T cells sorted from blood. Subset defined: CD45RA+ positively selected. This rearrangement joins TRBV5-1 to TRBJ1-3; D remains ambiguous. The CDR3 spells CASSFRSEPGNTIYF. CDR3 DNA: TGCGCCAGCAGCTTCCGTTCCGAACCTGGAAACACCATATATTTT.